This TCR beta chain appears in the sequencing data of a study of identical twins. General study findings and limits: Within beta out-of-frame sequences, the excess sharing observed between twins was weaker. Models underestimated out-of-frame TCR alpha sharing in monozygotic twins.

CDR3 length: 17 residues. The germline CDR1 and CDR2 sequences are SGDLS and YYNGEE. Trimming cost V 4 bases and J 0 bases, with 18 bases left between them. A universal primer site was created by template switching, with the cDNA bearing unique molecular identifiers. TCRdb independently ran MiXCR on the 5' RACE reads; one entry per CDR3 protein. The sample lists a few hundred thousand distinct CDR3 sequences; approximately 8.3% were seen once. This clonotype was seen a few times. Its antigen is unidentified. Another study also made use of these data, one on yellow fever vaccine responses in identical twins.

The chain employs TRBV9 and TRBJ2-3; D is undetermined. The receptor's source is a woman between 18 and 29 years old in good health. The sequenced material came from CD8+ T cells sorted from blood. The CDR3 DNA reads as TGTGCCAGCAGCCTACACGATTGGGGATCTAGCACAGATACGCAGTATTTT. It codes for CASSLHDWGSSTDTQYF.